This T cell receptor beta chain was captured in a study of post-analysis software for immune sequencing data (dated by TCRdb to 2013 to 2016). Concerning the study at large: Relapsing-remitting, secondary progressive and progressive-relapsing multiple sclerosis were recorded as disease courses, and subtype annotation was lacking for some patients. A subset of samples was prepared in parallel using single-end sample barcoding, then pooled and co-amplified after Illumina adapter ligation. The patient repertoires were compared against 11 previously published healthy control repertoires obtained from donors aged roughly 6 to 25 years. What the work shows at the level of the full study, not this receptor alone: Patients showed significantly higher frequencies than controls for about 5 TRBV segments, among them TRBV5-6, TRBV5-1 and TRBV20-1. Significantly lower normalized Chao1 diversity was found in multiple sclerosis patients than in controls, suggesting substantial peripheral T-cell clonal expansion. The control group was slightly older than the multiple sclerosis patient group. When samples were clustered directly using the F measure, samples prepared in the same batch co-clustered strongly, which prompted a batch-effect correction.

Library preparation used PCR. Sequencing was carried out with an Illumina HiSeq 2500. To reduce PCR and sequencing biases, unique molecular identifiers were incorporated into the TCR beta cDNA libraries. About 500,000 cDNA molecules were obtained for every 1 to 10 million input T cells, so each molecule roughly corresponded to one T cell. Patient libraries were prepared and sequenced with the same protocol used for the earlier healthy control dataset. Samples belonging to the same batch were prepared together, multiplexed and sequenced on a shared HiSeq lane. The study's processing was this. MIGEC handled the raw barcoded reads, throwing out single-read molecular identifier groups before consensus assembly and CDR3 extraction. VDJtools was used for post-analysis of the clonotype tables, with diversity normalized by down-sampling every dataset to the smallest sample size. To correct batch-related cross-sample contamination, repertoire overlap clustering matched CDR3 amino acid sequences but not nucleotide sequences. TCRdb trimmed the raw reads at Q25, called clones with MiXCR and kept productive beta chains. Identical CDR3 proteins give one entry, which carries the most common genes and DNA. It is TCRdb's table, rather than the study itself, that gives the V and J calls and clone size. Within this sample are some 690,000 distinct CDR3 sequences, with just under 30% of them counted one time only. More than 0.45% of the sample goes to the ten largest clones.

To demonstrate the VDJtools post-analysis software, TCR beta repertoires were profiled from the peripheral blood of 13 young patients with multiple sclerosis. The patients with multiple sclerosis were children and adolescents between roughly 6 and 17 years of age. On this clonotype itself: Its antigen is still unknown. Per-base quality was not reported, and no clone a single base away is much larger than it.

The CDR3 runs 15 amino acids, cysteine and phenylalanine included. Only CDR3 DNA remains: 45 bases, in frame from the first base. CDR1 is given as SGHRS and CDR2 as YFSETQ, both from the germline V gene. Trimming leaves V shorter by 0 bases and J shorter by 5 bases, with the junction holding 7 bases beyond the gene matches. The receptor was derived from a girl aged 10 to 17 with multiple sclerosis. The sample was blood. The rearranged segments are TRBV5-1 and TRBJ1-1, with 7 bases matching TRBD1. The CDR3 here reads CASSLAGRGLTEAFF. The bases read TGCGCCAGCAGCTTGGCCGGCAGGGGGTTGACTGAAGCTTTCTTT.